A selection of T cell receptor beta chains follows, all from one sample in a study of T cell responses to AZD1222 COVID-19 vaccine. The protocol was immunoSEQ multiplex PCR, while the TCRdb copy is restricted to in-frame clones and leaves out a portion. In the table there are some 140,000 clones, more than 85% of which are singletons. Sequencing was performed on peripheral blood, taken on day 0 of AZD1222 vaccination. Receptors were obtained from an adult in good health. Both conserved end residues are part of each CDR3. The D gene is left open where the match is weak. Size values are once, few and many counts, or a class for expanded clones, and some rows have none.

cdr3_nt cdr3_aa d_call v_call clone_size cdr3_length j_call
TGTGCCAGTAGTAGGGACAGTTGGGGGCCGGGTTCGGACGGGGAGCTGTTTTTT CASSRDSWGPGSDGELFF TRBD1 TRBV19 . 18 TRBJ2-2
TGTGCCAGCAGTTACTCGGGCAGGGTGACTGAAGCTTTCTTT CASSYSGRVTEAFF . TRBV6-5 . 14 TRBJ1-1
TGTGCCAGCAGTTACCTAAATAGCAATCAGCCCCAGCATTTT CASSYLNSNQPQHF . TRBV6-2/TRBV6-3 . 14 TRBJ1-5
TGTGCCAGCAGTTCCCTAGACTATGGCTACACCTTC CASSSLDYGYTF . TRBV6-6 . 12 TRBJ1-2
TGTGCCAGCTCACTTCAACAGGGAGGTCAGCCCCAGCATTTT CASSLQQGGQPQHF . TRBV18 . 14 TRBJ1-5
TGTGCCAGCAGTTGGACAGGGCTGAACACTGAAGCTTTCTTT CASSWTGLNTEAFF TRBD1 TRBV27 . 14 TRBJ1-1
TGTGCCAGTAGGGTAGCGGGGGGGGCAGATACGCAGTATTTT CASRVAGGADTQYF TRBD2 TRBV19 . 14 TRBJ2-3
TGTGCCAGCAGTCAGCCTTTAAGTAGGTGGGCGGATCGGCCCCAGCATTTT CASSQPLSRWADRPQHF . TRBV2 . 17 TRBJ1-5
TGTGCCTGGAGTCCCCGCTGGGGCCACTATGGCTACACCTTC CAWSPRWGHYGYTF . TRBV30 . 14 TRBJ1-2
TGTGCCAGCAGTGAAGAGGATTGGACAGGGGGAGGTAATTCTCCTTCCACTGAAGCTTTCTTT CASSEEDWTGGGNSPSTEAFF TRBD1 TRBV6-1 . 21 TRBJ1-1
TGTGCCAGCAGATGGACACCGAGCCAAGAGACCCAGTACTTC CASRWTPSQETQYF . TRBV2 . 14 TRBJ2-5
TGTGCCAGCAGTCCCGGGACTAGCGGCACAGATACGCAGTATTTT CASSPGTSGTDTQYF TRBD2 TRBV6-5 . 15 TRBJ2-3
TGTGCCAGTACTGAAGACAGTTATCTCTATGGCTACACCTTC CASTEDSYLYGYTF . TRBV19 . 14 TRBJ1-2
TGTGCCAGCAGCTTCGGCGGTAGCGGCTACGAGCAGTACTTC CASSFGGSGYEQYF . TRBV7-9 . 14 TRBJ2-7
TGCAGTGCTAGTCCCCGCAGGATGAATCAGCCCCAGCATTTT CSASPRRMNQPQHF . TRBV20-1 . 14 TRBJ1-5
TGTGCCAGCAGCTTCTACAATGAGCAGTTCTTC CASSFYNEQFF . TRBV7-8 . 11 TRBJ2-1
TGTGCCAGCAGCTTACGGGGAACTAATGAAAAACTGTTTTTT CASSLRGTNEKLFF . TRBV7-9 . 14 TRBJ1-4
TGTGCCAGCAGCTTAGGCGGGATTCAAGAGACCCAGTACTTC CASSLGGIQETQYF . TRBV7-2 few 14 TRBJ2-5
TGTGCCAGTAGTATAGTGACAGGGAACCAGCCCCAGCATTTT CASSIVTGNQPQHF TRBD1 TRBV19 . 14 TRBJ1-5
TGTGCCAGCAGTGAGGCAGTACGGAATCAGCCCCAGCATTTT CASSEAVRNQPQHF . TRBV2 . 14 TRBJ1-5
TGCAGCGTTGAATTCGCCAGGGGCTACACTGAAGCTTTCTTT CSVEFARGYTEAFF . TRBV29-1 . 14 TRBJ1-1
TGTGCCAGCGGCAAGCAGGGGGATCAGCCCCAGCATTTT CASGKQGDQPQHF TRBD1 TRBV7-9 . 13 TRBJ1-5
TGTGCCAGCAGCTTAGCGCAGGGGATCGATGAAAAACTGTTTTTT CASSLAQGIDEKLFF . TRBV7-6 . 15 TRBJ1-4
TGTGCCAGCACCGGGGACGGGGCTGAAGCTTTCTTT CASTGDGAEAFF . TRBV6-5 . 12 TRBJ1-1
TGTGCCATCAGTGAGCACGGCCGGGTTGAGCAGTTCTTC CAISEHGRVEQFF . TRBV10-3 . 13 TRBJ2-1
TGCGCCAGCAGTTCTCATTCTCCTTCGGGGGCCGGGGAGCTGTTTTTT CASSSHSPSGAGELFF . TRBV4-1 . 16 TRBJ2-2
TGCGCCAGCAGCCTTACAGGAAGCAATCAGCCCCAGCATTTT CASSLTGSNQPQHF . TRBV5-1 . 14 TRBJ1-5
TGTGCCTGGATTTGGACAGGGAAAGGAAACACCATATATTTT CAWIWTGKGNTIYF TRBD1 TRBV30 . 14 TRBJ1-3
TGTGCCAGCAGCGTAGGGGGGATCTCCTACAATGAGCAGTTCTTC CASSVGGISYNEQFF . TRBV9 . 15 TRBJ2-1
TGTGCCAGCAGCCAGAGACAGGGCCTCTATGGCTACACCTTC CASSQRQGLYGYTF TRBD1 TRBV5-5 . 14 TRBJ1-2
TGTGCCAGCAGGAGGACAGGGGGCGCTTATGGCTACACCTTC CASRRTGGAYGYTF TRBD1 TRBV5-6 . 14 TRBJ1-2
TGTGCCAGCAGCCAAAATCTAGCGGGGGGGCCGCGTAGTGAGACCCAGTACTTC CASSQNLAGGPRSETQYF TRBD2 TRBV3-1/TRBV3-2 once 18 TRBJ2-5
TGCGCCAGCAGTGAGTTCGGACAGGGGAATCAGCCCCAGCATTTT CASSEFGQGNQPQHF TRBD1 TRBV10-2 few 15 TRBJ1-5
TGTGCCAGCAGTTTTGAATTAGAAAAACTGTTTTTT CASSFELEKLFF . TRBV12-3/TRBV12-4 . 12 TRBJ1-4
TGTGCCAGCAGCACCCGAGGCGCGACAGGGGGACACACCGGGGAGCTGTTTTTT CASSTRGATGGHTGELFF TRBD1 TRBV9 . 18 TRBJ2-2
TGTGCCAGCAGCTCAACAGGGACGTTGGGTGAAGCTTTCTTT CASSSTGTLGEAFF . TRBV11-2 . 14 TRBJ1-1
TGCGCCAGCAGCATACGGACAGGCCTGAACACTGAAGCTTTCTTT CASSIRTGLNTEAFF TRBD1 TRBV5-1 . 15 TRBJ1-1
TGTGCCAGCAGTAACAGGATGCGGACTAACTATGGCTACACCTTC CASSNRMRTNYGYTF . TRBV6-5 . 15 TRBJ1-2
TGCGCCAGCAGCCAAGACTCGGTATACCAGCCCCAGCATTTT CASSQDSVYQPQHF . TRBV4-1 . 14 TRBJ1-5
TGTGCCAGCAGCACGACAGGGGTCAGGGGCTACACCTTC CASSTTGVRGYTF TRBD1 TRBV9 . 13 TRBJ1-2
TGTGCCAGCAGACAAGGACAGGGGGGCTTGAGAGCTTTCTTT CASRQGQGGLRAFF TRBD1 TRBV7-9 . 14 TRBJ1-1
TGTGCCAGCTCACCTAACACTGAAGCTTTCTTT CASSPNTEAFF . TRBV18 . 11 TRBJ1-1
TGTGCCAGCCGGGACGTCAGGGACTCACCCCTCCACTTT CASRDVRDSPLHF . TRBV19 . 13 TRBJ1-6
TGTGCCAGCTCACCCCCTAGCGGGACAGATGGCTACACCTTC CASSPPSGTDGYTF TRBD1 TRBV18 . 14 TRBJ1-2
TGTGCCAGCAGCTTCCGCAGGGTGGACACTGAAGCTTTCTTT CASSFRRVDTEAFF . TRBV7-8 . 14 TRBJ1-1
TGTGCCAGCAACGCGGACAGCTATAGCAATCAGCCCCAGCATTTT CASNADSYSNQPQHF . TRBV6-6 . 15 TRBJ1-5
TGTGCCAGCCCCCCCGGGACAGGGGTTACTGAAGCTTTCTTT CASPPGTGVTEAFF TRBD1 TRBV18 . 14 TRBJ1-1
TGTGCCAGCTCACCGGACAGGGGGCGATCGGCTTTCTTT CASSPDRGRSAFF TRBD1 TRBV18 . 13 TRBJ1-1
TGTGCCAGCAGTCTCCGGGCGAGGAGTGTTCAGCCCCAGCATTTT CASSLRARSVQPQHF . TRBV2 . 15 TRBJ1-5
TGTGCCAGCAGCTGGGTGGGAGTTCCAACCGGGGAGCTGTTTTTT CASSWVGVPTGELFF . TRBV7-9 . 15 TRBJ2-2
TGTGCCAGCAGCTTACTAGGACGGAACACTGAAGCTTTCTTT CASSLLGRNTEAFF . TRBV11-3 . 14 TRBJ1-1
TGTGCCAGCAGCCCTACTAGCGGGCCCGTCTCCTACAATGAGCAGTTCTTC CASSPTSGPVSYNEQFF TRBD2 TRBV11-2 . 17 TRBJ2-1
TGTGCCAGCAGCGTCGACAATGAGCAGTTCTTC CASSVDNEQFF . TRBV9 . 11 TRBJ2-1
TGTGCCAGTAGTATCGACGGGACAGTGAGTGGCTACACCTTC CASSIDGTVSGYTF TRBD1 TRBV19 . 14 TRBJ1-2
TGCGCCAGCAGTGCGCGAGCGGCGAGCAATCAGCCCCAGCATTTT CASSARAASNQPQHF . TRBV10-2 once 15 TRBJ1-5